The sequence of this T cell receptor (beta chain) was determined in a study of blood T cell repertoires in COVID-19. Study at large: Acute and convalescent COVID-19 samples came from the United States, Italy and Spain. Sources were T cells, B-cell-depleted T cells, or PBMCs; the material itself was cDNA or gDNA.

V was pared by 5 bases and J by 0 bases, with 3 bases of the junction left unmatched. CDR3 size: 16 residues. Germline lookup yields CDR1 SGHAT and CDR2 FQNNGV. Original processing methods: Estimates of nucleated cell counts were drawn from the amplification of reference gene primers. TCRdb's table, derived via immunoSEQ multiplex PCR, lists solely in-frame clones and lacks some. V, J and clone size are those of that table, while D and trimming were read from the DNA. Among 90,000 to 110,000 clones listed, around four fifths were seen once. This chain links TRBV11-2 with TRBJ2-4; 11 positions match TRBD2. Sequences were obtained from peripheral blood. The clonotype originates from a woman in her sixties with acute or convalescent COVID-19. The CDR3: CASSRLAGGAKNIQYF. The CDR3 DNA sequence: TGTGCCAGCAGCCGTCTAGCGGGGGGAGCCAAAAACATTCAGTACTTC.